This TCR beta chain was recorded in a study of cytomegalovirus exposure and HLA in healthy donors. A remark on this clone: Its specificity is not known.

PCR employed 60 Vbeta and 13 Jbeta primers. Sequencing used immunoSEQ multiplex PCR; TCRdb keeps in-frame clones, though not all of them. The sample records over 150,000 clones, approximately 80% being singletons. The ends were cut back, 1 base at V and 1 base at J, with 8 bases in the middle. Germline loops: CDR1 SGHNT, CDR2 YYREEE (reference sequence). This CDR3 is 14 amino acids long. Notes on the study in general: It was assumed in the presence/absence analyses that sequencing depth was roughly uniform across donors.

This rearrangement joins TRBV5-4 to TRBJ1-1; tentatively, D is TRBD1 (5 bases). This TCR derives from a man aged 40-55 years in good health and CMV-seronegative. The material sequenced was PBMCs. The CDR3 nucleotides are TGTGCCAGCAGCTTGAACAGGCGGAACACTGAAGCTTTCTTT. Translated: CASSLNRRNTEAFF.